The present TCR beta chain was sequenced within a study of shared clonotypes between healthy human individuals. Measured with immunoSEQ multiplex PCR; TCRdb has only the in-frame clones, and not every one. The sample yields about 520,000 clones, around 95% seen once. There are 13 residues in the CDR3. CDR1 is MNHEY, CDR2 SVGAGI, per germline. V was shortened by 2 bases and J by 0 bases, with 4 bases between the two germline ends. This sequence was found in a woman aged 30 to 39 in good health. V and J are TRBV6-5 and TRBJ1-1; D is ambiguous. Sequences were obtained from naive CD4+ T cells sorted from blood. Subset in this sample: CD45RA+ positively selected. The CDR3 nucleotides read TGTGCCAGCAGTTACAGAATGAACACTGAAGCTTTCTTT. It encodes CASSYRMNTEAFF.